These 22 T cell receptor beta chains were sequenced from one sample in a study of T cell responses to AZD1222 COVID-19 vaccine. The repertoire was sequenced with immunoSEQ multiplex PCR; TCRdb's copy has only in-frame clones and lacks some. The data hold roughly 140,000 clones, with around nine tenths observed a single time. Specimen: peripheral blood, collected on day 0 of MenACWY control vaccination. All receptors come from an adult in good health.

The chain employs TRBV25-1 and TRBJ1-1, with D unresolved. CDR3 length equals 11 residues. The V end lost 8 bases, the J end lost 6 bases, and 10 bases lay between the germline ends. Germline-derived CDR1 and CDR2 are MGHDK and SYGVNS. CDR3 protein: CASLKGAEAFF. DNA of the CDR3: TGTGCCAGCCTAAAGGGAGCTGAAGCTTTCTTT.

J is TRBJ1-1 and V is TRBV7-6; tentatively, D is TRBD1 (6 bases). V was trimmed by 1 base and J by 2 bases, leaving 14 bases between them. CDR3 length: 16 amino acids. CDR1 is SGHVS, CDR2 FNYEAQ, per germline. The CDR3 here is CASSLGGGGINTEAFF. CDR3 sequence (DNA): TGTGCCAGCAGCTTAGGGGGGGGCGGAATTAACACTGAAGCTTTCTTT.

The chain carries TRBV27 and TRBJ2-7; no reliable D call. CDR1 and CDR2 from the germline V gene are MNHEY and SMNVEV (reference sequence). V dropped 5 bases and J dropped 1 base, with 24 bases sitting between them. The length of the CDR3 is 18 residues. In nucleotides, the CDR3 is TGTGCCAGCAGTGTCCGGTTTGCACTCCATCCCTTTTCCTACGAGCAGTACTTC. This translates into CASSVRFALHPFSYEQYF.

The chain carries TRBV10-2 and TRBJ1-1; D is unresolved. CDR3 length: 13 amino acids. V was pared by 4 bases and J by 6 bases, with 12 bases between. Looked up from germline, CDR1 is WSHSY and CDR2 is SAAADI. CDR3 sequence reads: CASSGMGTAEAFF. The DNA for the CDR3 is TGCGCCAGCAGTGGGATGGGAACTGCTGAAGCTTTCTTT.

The chain links TRBV2 to TRBJ2-7; TRBD1 matches at 8 bases. Germline V gene lookup returns CDR1 SNHLY and CDR2 FYNNEI. J gave up 2 bases and V 8 bases, and 5 bases lay outside the gene matches. CDR3 length: 13 amino acids. The CDR3 region is CASAEQGAYEQYF. CDR3 DNA sequence: TGTGCCAGCGCGGAACAGGGGGCCTACGAGCAGTACTTC.

The chain combines TRBV7-3 with TRBJ1-1; 7 bases line up with TRBD1. Per the germline V gene, CDR1 is SGHTA and CDR2 is FQGTGA. J gave up 4 bases and V 2 bases, and 7 bases lay outside the gene matches. The CDR3 loop spans 15 amino acids. For the CDR3, the DNA is TGTGCCAGCAGCTTAGAGGGGGCGGTGGGCACTGAAGCTTTCTTT. Translation gives CASSLEGAVGTEAFF.

V and J are TRBV6-5 and TRBJ2-7; no reliable D call. With 4 bases removed from V and 2 bases from J, the gap between germline ends came to 12 bases. This CDR3 contains 14 residues. In germline, CDR1 is MNHEY, CDR2 SVGAGI. CDR3 sequence reads: CASSSRDGPYEQYF. CDR3 nucleotide sequence: TGTGCCAGCAGTTCCCGCGACGGACCCTACGAGCAGTACTTC.

This clone was recorded a few times. The genes are TRBV7-3 and TRBJ1-1, with D maybe TRBD1 (6 bases). Germline CDR1 reads SGHTA; CDR2 reads FQGTGA. CDR3 size: 13 residues. V lost 6 bases to trimming and J lost 2 bases, with 10 bases between them. CDR3 sequence (DNA): TGTGCCAGCAGACAGGACAGAAACACTGAAGCTTTCTTT. Protein: CASRQDRNTEAFF.

This chain uses TRBV6-4 with TRBJ1-1; D ambiguous. V lost 8 bases and J 3 bases, leaving 16 bases between the germline ends. This CDR3 is 14 amino acids long. Per germline, CDR1 MRHNA and CDR2 SNTAGT. The DNA for the CDR3 is TGTGCCAGCCGAGTTAACAGCCATGACACTGAAGCTTTCTTT. Amino acid sequence: CASRVNSHDTEAFF.

This sequence joins TRBV19 and TRBJ2-7, with TRBD2 matching 7 bases. Germline V gene data show CDR1 as LNHDA and CDR2 as SQIVND (reference sequence). V shed 5 bases and J 9 bases; nucleotides not matched to a gene: 10. This CDR3 is built from 13 residues. The CDR3 DNA reads TGTGCCAGTAGTGTTACTAGCGTGGATGGGCAGTACTTC. Its translation: CASSVTSVDGQYF.

The chain uses TRBV7-8 and TRBJ2-7; perhaps D is TRBD1 or TRBD2 (5 bases each). Trimming took 5 bases from V and 6 from J, leaving 14 bases between them. The CDR3 runs to 13 residues. CDR1 and CDR2 (germline): SGHVS, FQNEAQ. The CDR3 DNA sequence: TGTGCCAGCAGCGGGACCCCGGATCGCGAGCAGTACTTC. Its translation: CASSGTPDREQYF.

The chain is built from TRBV7-8 and TRBJ2-7, with no clear D. The V end lost 4 bases, the J end lost 5 bases, and 12 bases lay between the germline ends. Germline lookup yields CDR1 SGHVS and CDR2 FQNEAQ. The CDR3 contains 13 residues. The chain's CDR3 is CASSSGEVHEQYF. The CDR3, as DNA: TGTGCCAGCAGCTCCGGCGAGGTCCACGAGCAGTACTTC.

The table lists this clone with a count of one. This chain connects TRBV3-1 (or the pseudogene TRBV3-2) to TRBJ1-1, with D possibly matching TRBD1 (5 bases). Germline assignment: CDR1 LGHDT and CDR2 YNNKEL (reference sequence). This CDR3 is built from 12 residues. The ends were cut back, 2 bases at V and 6 bases at J, with 7 bases in the middle. CDR3 coding DNA: TGTGCCAGCAGCCAATGGGACTCTGAAGCTTTCTTT. Translated: CASSQWDSEAFF.

V and J are TRBV3-1 (or the pseudogene TRBV3-2) and TRBJ2-1, with D unclear. Trimming took off 4 bases at V and 6 bases at J, with 4 bases between the two ends. Germline assignment: CDR1 LGHDT and CDR2 YNNKEL (reference sequence). CDR3 length: 11 amino acids. DNA of the CDR3: TGTGCCAGCAGCCTCGGCAATGAGCAGTTCTTC. Encoded protein: CASSLGNEQFF.

The chain carries TRBV3-1 (or the pseudogene TRBV3-2) and TRBJ1-6, with 7 bases fitting TRBD1. V lost 6 bases, J lost 10 bases, and 3 bases stayed unmatched. Germline V lookup: CDR1 LGHDT, CDR2 YNNKEL (reference sequence). This CDR3 is built from 12 residues. The CDR3 sequence is CASRGTASPLHF. The DNA of the CDR3 is TGTGCCAGCAGAGGGACAGCCTCACCCCTCCACTTT.

The chain is built from TRBV28 and TRBJ1-1, with a tentative D call TRBD1 (5 bases). The ends were cut back, 5 bases at V and 13 bases at J, with 26 bases in the middle. The CDR3 loop spans 15 amino acids. Germline CDR1 MDHEN, CDR2 SYDVKM. Here the CDR3 DNA reads TGTGCCAGCAGTACCGGGGGGTCCGGGACTCCGTGTTATTTCTTT. Translation: CASSTGGSGTPCYFF.

This clone is a singleton in its sample. The rearrangement uses TRBV28 and TRBJ2-7; 7 nucleotides agree with TRBD1. The CDR3 is made up of 16 amino acids. The J segment lost 7 bases and the V segment lost 5 bases, leaving 17 bases of the junction unmatched. Germline CDR1 reads MDHEN; CDR2 reads SYDVKM. The CDR3 spells CASSVRDRGPVREQYF. In DNA form, the CDR3 reads TGTGCCAGCAGTGTCCGGGACAGAGGCCCTGTGCGGGAGCAGTACTTC.

V is TRBV14 and J is TRBJ2-7; TRBD2 aligns across 9 bases. From germline, CDR1 is SGHDN and CDR2 FVKESK. The CDR3 length is 17 residues. Unmatched junction bases numbered 10, after V lost 4 bases and J lost 0 bases. The CDR3 coding sequence is TGTGCCAGCAGCCGATCCGCGGGAGGGCTCCTCTCCTACGAGCAGTACTTC. This codes for CASSRSAGGLLSYEQYF.

This clone was observed a few times. The V call is TRBV10-2, the J call TRBJ2-1; 8 nucleotides agree with TRBD2. The ends lost 3 bases at V and 4 bases at J; junction bases unmatched: 14. CDR3 length: 18 amino acids. Looked up from germline, CDR1 is WSHSY and CDR2 is SAAADI. The CDR3 loop is CASSDLGGASGSYNEQFF. CDR3 in DNA: TGCGCCAGCAGTGACCTCGGAGGAGCTAGCGGGTCTTACAATGAGCAGTTCTTC.

The gene calls are TRBV27 and TRBJ1-2, with a possible D match to TRBD1 (5 bases). V lost 3 bases to trimming and J lost 8 bases, with 13 bases between them. This CDR3 comprises 13 residues. The germline V gene has CDR1 MNHEY and CDR2 SMNVEV (reference sequence). CDR3 residues: CASSLAGVQGYTF. The CDR3, as DNA: TGTGCCAGCAGTTTGGCGGGGGTTCAGGGCTACACCTTC.

The rearrangement uses TRBV19 and TRBJ2-7; tentatively, D is TRBD2 (6 bases). V gave up 5 bases and J gave up 3 bases, with 20 bases separating them. Germline assignment: CDR1 LNHDA and CDR2 SQIVND (reference sequence). The CDR3 covers 16 residues. DNA of the CDR3: TGTGCCAGTAGTTCATTGGGCGGGGTATCACACTACGAGCAGTACTTC. Protein product: CASSSLGGVSHYEQYF. Combining the CDR3 with reference TRBV19 and TRBJ2-7 gives the whole variable domain DGGITQSPKYLFRKEGQNVTLSCEQNLNHDAMYWYRQDPGQGLRLIYYSQIVNDFQKGDIAEGYSVSREKKESFPLTVTSAQKNPTAFYLCASSSLGGVSHYEQYFGPGTRLTVT.

This clone was seen a single time. The chain uses TRBV24-1 and TRBJ2-1, with TRBD2 identical over 8 bases. From germline, CDR1 is KGHDR and CDR2 SFDVKD. CDR3 length: 14 residues. The ends lost 6 bases at V and 0 bases at J; junction bases unmatched: 0. The DNA of the CDR3 is TGTGCCACCAGTCTAGCGGGCTCCTACAATGAGCAGTTCTTC. This gives the protein CATSLAGSYNEQFF.